This T cell receptor beta chain originates from a study of spatial heterogeneity in lung cancer. Looking at the study overall: More than nine raw reads, on average, carried each unique TCR and UMI combination.

The time point is: blood at routine non-recurrence follow-up after resection. The input material, whole RNA from tumor, nontumor lung or frozen PBMC, was sequenced unsorted. In TCRdb, the 5' RACE reads were re-called with MiXCR into one record per CDR3 protein. This sample has about 120,000 distinct CDR3 sequences, with 10% to 15% found just once. The germline gives CDR1 KGHDR, CDR2 SFDVKD. The CDR3 length is 12 residues. Remarks on this clonotype: At one boundary the junction diverges from the germline segment, which might be a read error.

Source: PBMCs, taken at follow-up. The V call is TRBV24-1, the J call TRBJ2-2; tentative D call: TRBD2 (5 bases). The clonotype comes from a male donor with early-stage non-small cell lung cancer. Here the CDR3 DNA reads TGTGCCACCAGTGCGGGCACCGGGAAGCTGTTTTTT. Amino acids: CATSAGTGKLFF.